Following are 25 T cell receptor beta chains from one sample sequenced in a study of metastatic and nonmetastatic thyroid tumors. Thyroid surgery was preceded by no treatment in any patient. TCRdb reassembled clones from the PCR reads with MiXCR. The sample lists approximately 74,000 clones, 12% to 15% occurring once. The sample was blood. Source of these receptors: a male donor with papillary thyroid cancer or a benign thyroid nodule (not recorded which). Some clones in this sample may be carry-over from other donors' samples.

There are many counts of this clone. This chain uses TRBV14 with TRBJ1-3; 7 bases agree with TRBD1. This CDR3 spans 16 amino acids. Germline V CDR1 and CDR2: SGHDN, FVKESK. J lost 0 bases, V lost 6 bases, and 8 bases had no gene match. The CDR3 DNA follows: TGTGCCAGCAGGTTCTCGACAGGGACCTCTGGAAACACCATATATTTT. It encodes CASRFSTGTSGNTIYF.

This clone was counted between two and nine times. The chain combines TRBV6-1 with TRBJ2-3; D remains ambiguous. The length of the CDR3 is 16 residues. The germline gives CDR1 MNHNS, CDR2 SASEGT. V lost 7 bases and J lost 4, with 21 bases in between. The CDR3 nucleotides are TGTGCCAGCATTGTAACCGGGTCTACCGTCGCAGATACGCAGTATTTT. Translation: CASIVTGSTVADTQYF.

This clone was recorded a few times. The germline gene is not matched at one end of the junction; a read error may be the cause. J is TRBJ2-7 and V is TRBV28; 7 positions agree with TRBD1. CDR1 is MDHEN, CDR2 SYDVKM, per germline. The CDR3 spans 14 residues. In DNA form, the CDR3 reads TGTGCCAGCAGTTCGACAGGGTATCGCTACGAACAGTACTTC. Translating gives CASSSTGYRYEQYF.

This clone was detected only a few times. A read error may explain this, as a much larger clone is one base away. The rearrangement joins TRBV19 to TRBJ1-1, with a tentative D call TRBD1 (5 bases). The CDR3 has 13 residues. Germline V gene sequence: CDR1 LNHDA, CDR2 SQIVND (reference sequence). Trimming removed 7 bases at V and 11 bases at J, with 20 bases between. The CDR3: CASNVGTDYEAFF. CDR3 coding DNA: TGTGCCAGTAATGTCGGGACCGATTATGAGGCTTTCTTT.

The table lists this clone with a few counts. The gene calls are TRBV5-1 and TRBJ2-1; TRBD2 aligns across 14 bases. CDR3 length: 17 residues. V lost 3 bases, J lost 1 base, and 3 bases stayed unmatched. The germline V gene encodes CDR1 SGHRS and CDR2 YFSETQ. The CDR3 loop reads CASSWTSGRFSYNEQFF. DNA for the CDR3: TGCGCCAGCAGCTGGACTAGCGGGAGGTTTTCCTACAATGAGCAGTTCTTC. Full variable domain (remainder filled in from reference TRBV5-1 and TRBJ2-1): KAGVTQTPRYLIKTRGQQVTLSCSPISGHRSVSWYQQTPGQGLQFLFEYFSETQRNKGNFPGRFSGRQFSNSRSEMNVSTLELGDSALYLCASSWTSGRFSYNEQFFGPGTRLTVL.

This clone was seen repeatedly, ten times or more. The genes are TRBV6-2 or TRBV6-3 and TRBJ2-3; D possibly corresponds to TRBD2 (6 bases). The germline CDR1 and CDR2 sequences are MNHEY and SVGEGT. V was shortened by 2 bases and J by 10 bases, with 25 bases between the two germline ends. The CDR3 is 17 amino acids. Written as DNA, the CDR3 is TGTGCCAGCAGTTACAGTGGGGGAGGTTCCCCTATCTTTGCGCAGTATTTT. This gives the protein CASSYSGGGSPIFAQYF.

This clone was observed at least ten times. The rearrangement uses TRBV6-2 or TRBV6-3 and TRBJ2-5, with 7 nucleotides matching TRBD1. After removal of 5 bases from V and 6 bases from J, the junction contained 9 bases not matched to a gene. The germline V gene has CDR1 MNHEY and CDR2 SVGEGT. The CDR3 has 14 amino acids. In nucleotides, the CDR3 is TGTGCCAGCAGTCCTACAGGGGAAACAAAGACCCAGTACTTC. As protein: CASSPTGETKTQYF.

This clone has a count of ten or more. V usage is TRBV7-9 and J usage is TRBJ2-1; a possible D gene is TRBD2 (6 bases). CDR1 is SEHNR and CDR2 is FQNEAQ in the germline V gene (reference sequence). V was cut by 1 base and J by 5 bases, with 12 bases left in between. This CDR3 spans 15 amino acids. The CDR3 reads CASSLGLAQNNEQFF. CDR3 coding DNA: TGTGCCAGCAGCTTAGGGCTAGCGCAGAACAATGAGCAGTTCTTC.

On this clone itself: Since no conserved phenylalanine or tryptophan closes the CDR3, a read error is the likely cause. V and J are TRBV2 and TRBJ2-7, with D possibly being TRBD1 (6 bases). There are 14 residues in the CDR3. V was shortened by 4 bases and J by 2 bases, with 12 bases between the two germline ends. Per the germline V gene, CDR1 is SNHLY and CDR2 is FYNNEI. In nucleotides, the CDR3 is TGTGCCAGCAGTGGGACAGTCTGGCCCTACGAGCAGTACCTC. Amino acid sequence: CASSGTVWPYEQYL.

This clone was detected many times. The rearrangement joins TRBV9 to TRBJ2-2; TRBD2 matches 11 bases. Looked up from germline, CDR1 is SGDLS and CDR2 is YYNGEE. The V segment lost 4 bases and the J segment 5 bases; nucleotides outside the gene matches: 10. There are 17 residues in the CDR3. The CDR3 nucleotides are TGTGCCAGCAGCCGTCGACTAGCGGGATTAAAGACCGGGGAGCTGTTTTTT. Translating it yields CASSRRLAGLKTGELFF.

This clone was counted at least ten times. The V gene is TRBV12-3 or TRBV12-4, the J gene TRBJ2-5, with 8 nucleotides matching TRBD1. CDR3 length: 14 residues. V was pared by 3 bases and J by 2 bases, with 2 bases of the junction left unmatched. CDR3 amino acids: CASSFGDRQETQYF. The DNA for the CDR3 is TGTGCCAGCAGTTTCGGGGACAGGCAAGAGACCCAGTACTTC.

The V call is TRBV9, the J call TRBJ1-6; D is undetermined. Trimming took off 1 base at V and 3 bases at J, with 8 bases between the two ends. The germline gives CDR1 SGDLS, CDR2 YYNGEE. The CDR3 is 15 amino acids. The CDR3 DNA sequence: TGTGCCAGCAGCGTACAAGCAGTCTATAATTCACCCCTCCACTTT. It specifies CASSVQAVYNSPLHF.

This clone was found many times. With a much larger clone just one base away, this may be a read error. The chain joins TRBV19 to TRBJ2-1; 9 positions match TRBD2. V dropped 10 bases and J dropped 10; count of bases not matched to a gene: 8. The CDR3 is made up of 12 amino acids. Germline assignment: CDR1 LNHDA and CDR2 SQIVND (reference sequence). This CDR3 reads CAIPRTSEEQFF. CDR3 in DNA: TGTGCCATCCCCAGGACTAGCGAAGAGCAGTTCTTC.

The table lists this clone with a few counts. An end of the junction does not agree with germline; a read error may underlie this. The chain joins TRBV15 to TRBJ1-2; D is unclear. Germline V gene sequence: CDR1 LNHNV, CDR2 YYDKDF (reference sequence). This CDR3 comprises 12 residues. CDR3 nucleotides: TGTGTCACCAGCAGAGATTTGGGCGGCTACACCTTC. This gives the protein CVTSRDLGGYTF.

About this clone itself: A much more abundant neighbour one base away suggests this may be a read error. The rearrangement joins TRBV29-1 to TRBJ2-3; the D gene is possibly TRBD2 (5 bases). The length of the CDR3 is 14 residues. The ends were cut back, 0 bases at V and 6 bases at J, with 13 bases in the middle. Germline values: CDR1 SQVTM, CDR2 ANQGSEA. CDR3 region: CSVEERAFEDTQYF. The CDR3 DNA is TGCAGCGTTGAAGAGAGGGCCTTCGAGGATACGCAGTATTTT.

For this clone: Because the CDR3 is missing its conserved closing phenylalanine or tryptophan, this is likely a read error. The rearrangement links TRBV6-1 to TRBJ2-2; 9 bases align to TRBD2. This CDR3 is built from 14 residues. Germline V gene lookup returns CDR1 MNHNS and CDR2 SASEGT. The V gene end was trimmed by 6 bases and the J gene end by 5 bases; junction bases not matched to a gene: 4. CDR3 in amino acids: CASRIAGETGELFS. The CDR3 DNA is TGTGCCAGCAGGATAGCGGGAGAAACCGGGGAGCTGTTTTCT.

The genes are TRBV27 and TRBJ1-6, with D perhaps TRBD1 (6 bases). The CDR3 is 15 amino acids. V lost 5 bases and J lost 6, with 14 bases in between. In germline, CDR1 is MNHEY, CDR2 SMNVEV (reference sequence). The CDR3 bases are TGTGCCAGCAGTCAGCTACAGGGAAGTAATTCACCCCTCCACTTT. It encodes CASSQLQGSNSPLHF.

This clone was detected a few times. A read error may explain this, as a much larger clone is one base away. V gene TRBV11-2 combines with J gene TRBJ2-3; 7 positions agree with TRBD2. Germline V gene data show CDR1 as SGHAT and CDR2 as FQNNGV. V was clipped by 1 base and J by 5 bases; unmatched bases: 6. This CDR3 is built from 15 residues. The chain's CDR3 is CASSLGAGLGDTQYF. The CDR3 nucleotides read TGTGCCAGCAGCTTAGGAGCGGGGCTGGGAGATACGCAGTATTTT. The whole variable domain, remainder taken from reference TRBV11-2 and TRBJ2-3, is EAGVAQSPRYKIIEKRQSVAFWCNPISGHATLYWYQQILGQGPKLLIQFQNNGVVDDSQLPKDRFSAERLKGVDSTLKIQPAKLEDSAVYLCASSLGAGLGDTQYFGPGTRLTVL.

This clone was detected only a few times. The chain uses TRBV6-1 and TRBJ2-2; tentative D call: TRBD2 (6 bases). The length of the CDR3 is 14 residues. The germline gives CDR1 MNHNS, CDR2 SASEGT. The V and J ends lost 4 bases and 5 bases respectively, with 11 bases between them. DNA for the CDR3: TGTGCCAGCAGTGTCGCGGGAAGAACCGGGGAGCTGTTTTTT. This sequence encodes CASSVAGRTGELFF.

This clone was detected ten times or more. The V and J genes are TRBV3-1 and TRBJ2-1; D is unclear. The CDR3 runs to 13 residues. Per the germline V gene, CDR1 is LGHDT and CDR2 is YNNKEL (reference sequence). Between the trimmed V and J ends, which lost 5 bases and 9 bases, there was a span of 14 bases. CDR3 amino acids: CASSARFRTEQFF. For the CDR3, the DNA is TGTGCCAGCAGCGCCCGGTTTAGAACTGAGCAGTTCTTC.

This clone showed up many times. The CDR3 coding sequence is TGTGCCAGCAGTTTATCTTCCGGGAGGGCCTTTGAGCAGTTCTTC. Its translation: CASSLSSGRAFEQFF. This chain uses TRBV27 with TRBJ2-1; 8 nucleotides line up with TRBD2. V lost 0 bases, J lost 9 bases, and 7 bases stayed unmatched. CDR3 length: 15 residues. The germline CDR1 and CDR2 sequences are MNHEY and SMNVEV (reference sequence).

With respect to this clone: The same CDR3 can be traced to other DNA sequences in this sample. The V call is TRBV20-1, the J call TRBJ2-7; 8 positions match TRBD1. Germline CDR1 DFQATT, CDR2 SNEGSKA (reference sequence). The CDR3 has 13 amino acids. CDR3 sequence reads: CSATRTGPYEQYV. The DNA for the CDR3 is TGCAGTGCTACACGGACAGGGCCCTACGAGCAGTACGTA.

This clone has a handful of counts. This clone may be a read error of a much larger clone one base away. The rearrangement joins TRBV7-9 to TRBJ2-5; 8 nucleotides match TRBD2. Per the germline V gene, CDR1 is SEHNR and CDR2 is FQNEAQ (reference sequence). The junction had 12 bases not matched to a gene; V was cut back by 4 bases and J by 2 bases. The CDR3 has 17 residues. CDR3 DNA sequence: TGTGCCAGCAGCTCCCCGGCGCGGGAGGCTTTTCAAGAGACCCAGTACTTC. Its protein product is CASSSPAREAFQETQYF.

This clone appeared a few times. The rearrangement links TRBV27 to TRBJ2-1; 7 positions agree with TRBD2. The V segment lost 6 bases and the J segment 1 base; nucleotides outside the gene matches: 3. The V gene's germline CDR1 is MNHEY and CDR2 SMNVEV (reference sequence). The CDR3 covers 14 residues. The CDR3, as DNA: TGTGCCAGCAGCTCTAGCGGATCCTACAATGAGCAGTTCTTC. Translation gives CASSSSGSYNEQFF.

The sample holds many counts of this clone. Other DNA sequences in this sample translate to the same CDR3. This chain uses TRBV9 with TRBJ2-1; 10 bases are shared with TRBD2. CDR1 is SGDLS and CDR2 is YYNGEE in the germline V gene. Trimming took 4 bases from V and 7 from J; bases not matched to a gene: 8. The CDR3 runs to 15 residues. The CDR3 protein is CASSRRGLAVNEQFF. Written as DNA, the CDR3 is TGTGCCAGCAGCCGAAGAGGACTAGCGGTTAATGAGCAGTTCTTC.